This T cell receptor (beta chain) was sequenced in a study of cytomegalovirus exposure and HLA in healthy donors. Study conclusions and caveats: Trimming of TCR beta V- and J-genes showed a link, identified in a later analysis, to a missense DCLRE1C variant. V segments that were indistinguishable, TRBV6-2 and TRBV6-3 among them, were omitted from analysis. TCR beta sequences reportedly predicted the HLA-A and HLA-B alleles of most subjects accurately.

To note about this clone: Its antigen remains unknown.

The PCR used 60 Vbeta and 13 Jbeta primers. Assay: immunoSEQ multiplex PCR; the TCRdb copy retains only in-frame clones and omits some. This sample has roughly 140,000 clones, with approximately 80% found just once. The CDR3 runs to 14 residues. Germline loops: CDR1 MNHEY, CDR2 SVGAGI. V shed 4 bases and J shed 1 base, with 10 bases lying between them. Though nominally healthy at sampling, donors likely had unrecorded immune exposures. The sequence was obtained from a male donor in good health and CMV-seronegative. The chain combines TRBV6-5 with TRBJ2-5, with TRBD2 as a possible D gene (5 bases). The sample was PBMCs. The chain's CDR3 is CASSFGVSQETQYF. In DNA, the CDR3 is TGTGCCAGCAGTTTCGGGGTCTCCCAAGAGACCCAGTACTTC.